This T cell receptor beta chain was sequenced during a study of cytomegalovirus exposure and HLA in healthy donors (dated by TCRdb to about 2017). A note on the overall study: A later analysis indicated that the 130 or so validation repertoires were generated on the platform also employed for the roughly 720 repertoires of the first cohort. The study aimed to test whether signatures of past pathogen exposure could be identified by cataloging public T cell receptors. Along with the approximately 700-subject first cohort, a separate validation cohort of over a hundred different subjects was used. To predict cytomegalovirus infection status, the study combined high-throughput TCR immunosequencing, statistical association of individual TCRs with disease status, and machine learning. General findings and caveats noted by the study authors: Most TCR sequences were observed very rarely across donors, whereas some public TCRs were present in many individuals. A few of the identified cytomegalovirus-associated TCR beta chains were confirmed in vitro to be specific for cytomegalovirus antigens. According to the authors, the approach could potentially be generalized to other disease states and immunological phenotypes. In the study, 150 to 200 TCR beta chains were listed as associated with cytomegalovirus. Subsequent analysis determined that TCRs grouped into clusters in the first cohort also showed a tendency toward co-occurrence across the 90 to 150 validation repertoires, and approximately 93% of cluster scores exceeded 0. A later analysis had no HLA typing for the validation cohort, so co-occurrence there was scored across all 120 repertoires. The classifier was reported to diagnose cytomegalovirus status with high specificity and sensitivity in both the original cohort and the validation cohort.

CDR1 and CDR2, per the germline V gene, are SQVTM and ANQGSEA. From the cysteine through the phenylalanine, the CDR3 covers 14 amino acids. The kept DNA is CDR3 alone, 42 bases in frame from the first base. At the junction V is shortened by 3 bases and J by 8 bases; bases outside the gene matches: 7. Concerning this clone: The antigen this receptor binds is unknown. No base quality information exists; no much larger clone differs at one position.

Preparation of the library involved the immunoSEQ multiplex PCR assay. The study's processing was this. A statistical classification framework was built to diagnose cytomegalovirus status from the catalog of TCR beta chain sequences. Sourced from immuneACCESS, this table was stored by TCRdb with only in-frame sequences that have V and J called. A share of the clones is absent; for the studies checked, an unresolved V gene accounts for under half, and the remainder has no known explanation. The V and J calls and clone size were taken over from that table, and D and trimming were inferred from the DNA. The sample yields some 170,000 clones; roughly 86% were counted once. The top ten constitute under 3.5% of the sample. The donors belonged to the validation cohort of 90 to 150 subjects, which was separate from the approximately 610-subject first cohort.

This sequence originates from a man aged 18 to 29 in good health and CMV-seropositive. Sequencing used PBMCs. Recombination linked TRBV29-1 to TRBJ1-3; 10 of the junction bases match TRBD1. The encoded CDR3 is CSVESGTGAHTIYF. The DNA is TGCAGCGTTGAGTCCGGGACAGGGGCTCACACCATATATTTT.